This is a list of T cell receptor beta chains from one sample in a study. From the RT-PCR reads, TCRdb called clonotypes with MiXCR, one entry per CDR3 protein. This sample carries more than 550,000 distinct CDR3 sequences, 14% of them seen once, and the ten largest clones take 3.6%. Source material: memory CD4+ T cells from blood. Every receptor here comes from a female donor in good health, serving as a healthy control. Both conserved end residues are part of each CDR3. D genes are given only for firm matches. Not all rows give a size; the values are once, few, many and, for expanded clones, a class.

len: 14
d_gene: -
v_gene: TRBV9
j_gene: TRBJ2-3
abundance: many
CDR3nt: TGTGCCAGCAGCGTCAGGCAGACATCCGATACGCAGTATTTT
CDR3aa: CASSVRQTSDTQYF

len: 15
d_gene: -
v_gene: TRBV18
j_gene: TRBJ1-1
abundance: -
CDR3nt: TGTGCCAGCTCACCACCATACACCTTGAACACTGAAGCTTTCTTT
CDR3aa: CASSPPYTLNTEAFF

len: 16
d_gene: TRBD2
v_gene: TRBV4-2
j_gene: TRBJ2-2
abundance: few
CDR3nt: TGTGCCAGCAGCCCCGGACTAGCGGAGAACACCGGGGAGCTGTTTTTT
CDR3aa: CASSPGLAENTGELFF

len: 14
d_gene: -
v_gene: TRBV7-2
j_gene: TRBJ2-7
abundance: many
CDR3nt: TGTGCCAGCAGCTTAGTCGTAGGGACCTACGAGCAGTACTTC
CDR3aa: CASSLVVGTYEQYF

len: 14
d_gene: TRBD2
v_gene: TRBV7-2
j_gene: TRBJ2-2
abundance: many
CDR3nt: TGTGCCAGCAGCCGAAACGGGGGGGCCGGGGAGCTGTTTTTT
CDR3aa: CASSRNGGAGELFF

len: 14
d_gene: TRBD2
v_gene: TRBV24-1
j_gene: TRBJ2-1
abundance: many
CDR3nt: TGTGCCACCAGTGCAGGGACTAGCAGCAATGAGCAGTTCTTC
CDR3aa: CATSAGTSSNEQFF

len: 15
d_gene: TRBD2
v_gene: TRBV6-2/TRBV6-3
j_gene: TRBJ2-7
abundance: -
CDR3nt: TGTGCCAGCAGTCACGGGACTAGCGGGACCCTCGAGCAGTACTTC
CDR3aa: CASSHGTSGTLEQYF

len: 13
d_gene: -
v_gene: TRBV12-3/TRBV12-4
j_gene: TRBJ1-3
abundance: -
CDR3nt: TGTGCCAGCAGTGACGGGGTTAGAAACACCATATATTTT
CDR3aa: CASSDGVRNTIYF

len: 13
d_gene: TRBD1
v_gene: TRBV7-6
j_gene: TRBJ1-1
abundance: -
CDR3nt: TGTGCCAGCAGTACGGGACAGAGGACTGAAGCTTTCTTT
CDR3aa: CASSTGQRTEAFF

len: 14
d_gene: TRBD2
v_gene: TRBV20-1
j_gene: TRBJ2-5
abundance: many
CDR3nt: TGCAGTGCTCCTTCCGGGGGGGGCGGCGAGACCCAGTACTTC
CDR3aa: CSAPSGGGGETQYF

len: 13
d_gene: -
v_gene: TRBV10-3
j_gene: TRBJ1-1
abundance: -
CDR3nt: TGTGCCATCAGCCGGACAGAGGACACTGAAGCTTTCTTT
CDR3aa: CAISRTEDTEAFF

len: 15
d_gene: TRBD2
v_gene: TRBV20-1
j_gene: TRBJ2-7
abundance: -
CDR3nt: TGCAGTGCTAGGGGGACTAGCGGGAGTTTCTACGAGCAGTACTTC
CDR3aa: CSARGTSGSFYEQYF

len: 14
d_gene: -
v_gene: TRBV5-1
j_gene: TRBJ2-5
abundance: -
CDR3nt: TGCGCCAGCAGTCCTGGACCGGGCGAAGAGACCCAGTACTTC
CDR3aa: CASSPGPGEETQYF

len: 16
d_gene: TRBD2
v_gene: TRBV4-1
j_gene: TRBJ2-6
abundance: many
CDR3nt: TGCGCCAGCAGCCAAGATCCTAGCGGTCGGGCCAACGTCCTGACTTTC
CDR3aa: CASSQDPSGRANVLTF

len: 14
d_gene: -
v_gene: TRBV27
j_gene: TRBJ1-2
abundance: many
CDR3nt: TGTGCCAGCACCAACCCTGGACAGCACTATGGCTACACCTTC
CDR3aa: CASTNPGQHYGYTF

len: 14
d_gene: TRBD1
v_gene: TRBV10-3
j_gene: TRBJ2-7
abundance: many
CDR3nt: TGTGCCATCACTCCAGACAGGGTCGGCAGCGAGCAGTACTTC
CDR3aa: CAITPDRVGSEQYF

len: 13
d_gene: -
v_gene: TRBV12-3/TRBV12-4
j_gene: TRBJ1-1
abundance: -
CDR3nt: TGTGCCAGCAGTTCGAGACAAGACACTGAAGCTTTCTTT
CDR3aa: CASSSRQDTEAFF

len: 15
d_gene: TRBD1
v_gene: TRBV12-3/TRBV12-4
j_gene: TRBJ2-3
abundance: many
CDR3nt: TGTGCCAGCAGTTCGGACAGGGTCAGCACAGATACGCAGTATTTT
CDR3aa: CASSSDRVSTDTQYF

len: 11
d_gene: -
v_gene: TRBV9
j_gene: TRBJ2-5
abundance: -
CDR3nt: TGTGCCAGCAGCGGCTCGGAGACCCAGTACTTC
CDR3aa: CASSGSETQYF

len: 15
d_gene: TRBD2
v_gene: TRBV11-2
j_gene: TRBJ2-7
abundance: many
CDR3nt: TGTGCCAGCAGCACCCTAGCGGGAGTCTCCTACGAGCAGTACTTC
CDR3aa: CASSTLAGVSYEQYF

len: 15
d_gene: TRBD2
v_gene: TRBV20-1
j_gene: TRBJ2-7
abundance: many
CDR3nt: TGCAGTGCTGGACTAGCGGGAGGAGAACCCTACGAGCAGTACTTC
CDR3aa: CSAGLAGGEPYEQYF

len: 15
d_gene: -
v_gene: TRBV5-1
j_gene: TRBJ2-3
abundance: -
CDR3nt: TGCGCCAGCAGCGTGGGGGACGCTAACCCAAATACGCAGTATTTT
CDR3aa: CASSVGDANPNTQYF

len: 12
d_gene: -
v_gene: TRBV12-3/TRBV12-4
j_gene: TRBJ2-2
abundance: many
CDR3nt: TGTGCCAGCAGGCAAAACACCGGGGAGCTGTTTTTT
CDR3aa: CASRQNTGELFF

len: 15
d_gene: TRBD2
v_gene: TRBV7-9
j_gene: TRBJ2-5
abundance: few
CDR3nt: TGTGCCAGCAGACCCGGGGGTAGCGGGAAAGAGACCCAGTACTTC
CDR3aa: CASRPGGSGKETQYF

len: 19
d_gene: -
v_gene: TRBV4-2
j_gene: TRBJ2-1
abundance: few
CDR3nt: TGTGCCAGCAGCCCATCAGCAGGGGCCCCACGAAGGTCCTACAATGAGCAGTTCTTC
CDR3aa: CASSPSAGAPRRSYNEQFF

len: 16
d_gene: -
v_gene: TRBV3-1
j_gene: TRBJ1-3
abundance: -
CDR3nt: TGTGCCAGCAGCCAAGGAACCGGGGGCGGTGGAAACACCATATATTTT
CDR3aa: CASSQGTGGGGNTIYF

len: 13
d_gene: -
v_gene: TRBV20-1
j_gene: TRBJ1-1
abundance: -
CDR3nt: TGCAGTGCCGTCTCAGGGACAAACACTGAAGCTTTCTTT
CDR3aa: CSAVSGTNTEAFF

len: 13
d_gene: -
v_gene: TRBV30
j_gene: TRBJ1-5
abundance: -
CDR3nt: TGTGCCTGGAGTAGGGCCATTAATCAGCCCCAGCATTTT
CDR3aa: CAWSRAINQPQHF

len: 14
d_gene: -
v_gene: TRBV4-2
j_gene: TRBJ1-1
abundance: many
CDR3nt: TGTGCCAGCAGCCAAGATCACAAGAACACTGAAGCTTTCTTT
CDR3aa: CASSQDHKNTEAFF

len: 12
d_gene: -
v_gene: TRBV28
j_gene: TRBJ2-5
abundance: -
CDR3nt: TGTGCCAGCAGTGACACAGGGGAGACCCAGTACTTC
CDR3aa: CASSDTGETQYF

len: 13
d_gene: TRBD1
v_gene: TRBV30
j_gene: TRBJ1-2
abundance: few
CDR3nt: TGTGCCTCCTCAGCGGGACAGACTTATGGCTACACCTTC
CDR3aa: CASSAGQTYGYTF

len: 14
d_gene: -
v_gene: TRBV2
j_gene: TRBJ2-3
abundance: -
CDR3nt: TGTGCCAGCGGGTTCGGGAGATACACAGATACGCAGTATTTT
CDR3aa: CASGFGRYTDTQYF

len: 12
d_gene: TRBD1
v_gene: TRBV12-3/TRBV12-4
j_gene: TRBJ1-1
abundance: -
CDR3nt: TGTGCCAGCAGTCGAGGGGACAGAGAAGCTTTCTTT
CDR3aa: CASSRGDREAFF

len: 12
d_gene: -
v_gene: TRBV6-1
j_gene: TRBJ2-5
abundance: few
CDR3nt: TGTGCCAGCAGTCACGCGGGGGAGACCCAGTACTTC
CDR3aa: CASSHAGETQYF

len: 16
d_gene: -
v_gene: TRBV20-1
j_gene: TRBJ1-5
abundance: few
CDR3nt: TGCAGTGCTAACCCGGGGGTGGGCTATAGCAATCAGCCCCAGCATTTT
CDR3aa: CSANPGVGYSNQPQHF

len: 16
d_gene: TRBD2
v_gene: TRBV18
j_gene: TRBJ2-1
abundance: -
CDR3nt: TGTGCCAGCTCACCTAGACTAGCGGGGGGTCCTGGGGAGCAGTTCTTC
CDR3aa: CASSPRLAGGPGEQFF

len: 15
d_gene: -
v_gene: TRBV19
j_gene: TRBJ2-5
abundance: many
CDR3nt: TGTGCCAGTAGTATAGCCACCAGTGTCCAGGAGACCCAGTACTTC
CDR3aa: CASSIATSVQETQYF

len: 17
d_gene: -
v_gene: TRBV7-9
j_gene: TRBJ1-5
abundance: -
CDR3nt: TGTGCCAGCAGCTTACAGGTCGGAGGGGGTAGCAATCAGCCCCAGCATTTT
CDR3aa: CASSLQVGGGSNQPQHF

len: 11
d_gene: -
v_gene: TRBV6-5
j_gene: TRBJ2-7
abundance: -
CDR3nt: TGTGCCAGAAGTTACGCCTACGAGCAGTACTTC
CDR3aa: CARSYAYEQYF

len: 18
d_gene: TRBD2
v_gene: TRBV12-3/TRBV12-4
j_gene: TRBJ2-1
abundance: -
CDR3nt: TGTGCCAGCAGTTTAGCAGGACTAGCGATCAGCTCCTACAATGAGCAGTTCTTC
CDR3aa: CASSLAGLAISSYNEQFF

len: 16
d_gene: -
v_gene: TRBV20-1
j_gene: TRBJ2-6
abundance: few
CDR3nt: TGCAGTGCTAGAGATCGACCAGGGACCGGGGCCAACGTCCTGACTTTC
CDR3aa: CSARDRPGTGANVLTF

len: 14
d_gene: -
v_gene: TRBV20-1
j_gene: TRBJ1-4
abundance: many
CDR3nt: TGCAGTGCGAGAGACAACTCTCAGAGTGAAAAACTGTTTTTT
CDR3aa: CSARDNSQSEKLFF

len: 15
d_gene: -
v_gene: TRBV9
j_gene: TRBJ2-1
abundance: many
CDR3nt: TGTGCCAGCAGCGTATCAGGCGGGACCCACAATGAGCAGTTCTTC
CDR3aa: CASSVSGGTHNEQFF

len: 17
d_gene: TRBD2
v_gene: TRBV7-7
j_gene: TRBJ2-5
abundance: many
CDR3nt: TGTGCCAGCAGCTTACTCGGCCGGGGGGGATACCAAGAGACCCAGTACTTC
CDR3aa: CASSLLGRGGYQETQYF

len: 16
d_gene: TRBD2
v_gene: TRBV5-1
j_gene: TRBJ2-1
abundance: few
CDR3nt: TGCGCCAGCAGCTTGGGCGGGAGGGCCCCCCACAATGAGCAGTTCTTC
CDR3aa: CASSLGGRAPHNEQFF

len: 17
d_gene: -
v_gene: TRBV14
j_gene: TRBJ2-3
abundance: few
CDR3nt: TGTGCCAGCAGCCAAGTGAGGGACGGCGCTCGCACAGATACGCAGTATTTT
CDR3aa: CASSQVRDGARTDTQYF

len: 15
d_gene: -
v_gene: TRBV28
j_gene: TRBJ2-7
abundance: few
CDR3nt: TGTGCCAGCAGTCCAAAAAGGGGTTCCTCCTACGAGCAGTACTTC
CDR3aa: CASSPKRGSSYEQYF

len: 15
d_gene: -
v_gene: TRBV20-1
j_gene: TRBJ1-1
abundance: few
CDR3nt: TGCAGTGCTAGAGGGGCCTACCCCTGGGACACTGAAGCTTTCTTT
CDR3aa: CSARGAYPWDTEAFF

len: 15
d_gene: -
v_gene: TRBV11-2
j_gene: TRBJ2-7
abundance: -
CDR3nt: TGTGCCAGCAGCTTAGGTAGGACTATTTCCTACGAGCAGTACTTC
CDR3aa: CASSLGRTISYEQYF